This T cell receptor beta chain stems from a study of CD8+ T cells in alopecia areata. For the study at large: Treated patients took oral tofacitinib at 5 to 10 mg twice daily.

Turning to this clone: The antigen remains undetermined.

Germline V lookup: CDR1 SGHTS, CDR2 YDEGEE. Trimming removed 2 bases at V and 5 bases at J, with 11 bases between. The CDR3 is 13 amino acids. Investigators isolated RNA and reverse transcribed it into cDNA to act as the sequencing template. Method: immunoSEQ multiplex PCR; TCRdb's copy keeps in-frame clones and lacks some. The sample holds just over 150,000 clones, around 71% seen once. Findings and limits, study-wide: Administration of tofacitinib significantly diminished scalp clonality and expanded CD8+ clones within the top 100. Among patients, TCR sharing was less clear than in mice, a difference possibly due in part to HLA diversity in the patient population. Affected lesional scalp, above all in alopecia totalis/universalis, was more clonal than normal scalp.

Treatment noted: oral pan-JAK inhibitor, 5-10 mg twice daily. Specimen: CD4+ T cells sorted from blood, collected at week 4, from a patient treated with tofacitinib. The origin of this receptor is a human donor with alopecia areata. The chain is built from TRBV5-8 and TRBJ2-7, with TRBD2 as a possible D gene (6 bases). CDR3 in DNA: TGTGCCAGCAGCTTCATCCTAGCGCACGAGCAGTACTTC. Its translation is CASSFILAHEQYF.